The clone carrying this TCR beta chain was counted only a few times. The sample has other DNA sequences that encode this CDR3 too. This entry belongs to a study of blood T cell repertoires in COVID-19. The CDR3 has 15 residues. With 4 bases clipped from V and 0 bases from J, the junction kept 1 base outside the gene matches. Germline V gives CDR1 SGHAT, CDR2 FQNNGV. As processed by the authors: The authors estimated nucleated cell counts from reference gene primer amplification. Profiling relied on immunoSEQ multiplex PCR, and the TCRdb table lists in-frame clones only, not all of them. The V and J calls and clone size were taken over from that table, and D and trimming were inferred from the DNA. The profile shows about half a million clones, nearly 90% of them singletons.

The rearrangement joins TRBV11-2 to TRBJ2-7; 12 nucleotides agree with TRBD2. The material sequenced was peripheral blood. This sequence was found in a young man with COVID-19, enrolled during active disease. This CDR3 is CASSSLAGGSYEQYF. CDR3 nucleotide sequence: TGTGCCAGCAGCTCACTAGCGGGGGGCTCCTACGAGCAGTACTTC.